This T cell receptor (beta chain) was sequenced in a study of T cell repertoires in ileal Crohn's disease. The overall study: Less than 45% were active smokers at surgery; median disease duration was approximately 7.3 years. Thiopurines (about ten) or anti-TNF agents (18) were given postoperatively to about half.

The table came from immunoSEQ multiplex PCR; TCRdb's copy has only in-frame clones and leaves some out. The repertoire holds about 4,800 clones, around nine tenths seen once, with roughly 4% in the top ten. The time point: proximal margin of the surgical specimen (macroscopically non-inflamed). Patients were adults with ileal or ileocolonic Crohn's disease needing resection. Germline V CDR1 and CDR2: SEHNR, FQNEAQ (reference sequence). The length of the CDR3 is 15 residues. V lost 1 base and J lost 8; bases outside the gene matches: 9. The sequenced sample consisted of ileal tissue. This TCR was sampled from an adult with Crohn's disease. The V and J genes are TRBV7-9 and TRBJ1-1; TRBD1 matches at 8 bases. The CDR3 DNA follows: TGTGCCAGCAGCTTAGTCCCCAGCAGGGGGCGCGAAGCTTTCTTT. It yields the protein CASSLVPSRGREAFF.